Below are 20 T cell receptor beta chains sequenced from a single sample in a study of blood T cells in healthy people across ages. A second PCR, run for roughly 7 to 12 cycles, used a sample-barcoded 5' primer plus a J-beta primer mix. TCRdb reprocessed the 5' RACE reads via MiXCR and lists one record per CDR3 protein. This table has approximately 880,000 distinct CDR3 sequences, about 48% appearing once. Sequenced sample: blood. The receptor source for this set is a man aged 25-45 years in good health.

The V call is TRBV12-3 or TRBV12-4, the J call TRBJ2-1; 9 nucleotides align to TRBD2. CDR3 size: 16 residues. The J segment lost 0 bases and the V segment lost 2 bases, leaving 2 bases of the junction unmatched. The CDR3 reads CASSLSRGGSYNEQFF. The CDR3 coding sequence is TGTGCCAGCAGTTTATCGCGGGGGGGCTCCTACAATGAGCAGTTCTTC.

This clonotype appeared many times. This chain links TRBV27 with TRBJ1-2, with D possibly being TRBD1 (5 bases). V gave up 0 bases and J gave up 8 bases, with 10 bases separating them. This CDR3 has 13 amino acids. Per the germline V gene, CDR1 is MNHEY and CDR2 is SMNVEV (reference sequence). As DNA, the CDR3 is TGTGCCAGCAGTTTATCGATGGGGACGGGCTACACCTTC. Its protein product is CASSLSMGTGYTF.

The chain couples TRBV7-8 to TRBJ2-1; tentative D call: TRBD2 (7 bases). This CDR3 has 14 amino acids. The V end was cut by 6 bases, the J end by 4 bases, with 13 bases between. Looked up from germline, CDR1 is SGHVS and CDR2 is FQNEAQ. The DNA for the CDR3 is TGTGCCAGCAGGCTGGCGGGGGCTTACAATGAGCAGTTCTTC. Its translation is CASRLAGAYNEQFF.

This clonotype has more than one count but fewer than ten. The chain uses TRBV7-8 and TRBJ1-5; D is unclear. CDR3 length equals 15 residues. V shed 2 bases and J shed 0 bases, with 8 bases lying between them. Germline V gene data show CDR1 as SGHVS and CDR2 as FQNEAQ. The CDR3 protein is CASSLQEYSNQPQHF. The CDR3 DNA is TGTGCCAGCAGCTTACAGGAGTATAGCAATCAGCCCCAGCATTTT. Combining the CDR3 with reference TRBV7-8 and TRBJ1-5 gives the whole variable domain GAGVSQSPRYKVAKRGQDVALRCDPISGHVSLFWYQQALGQGPEFLTYFQNEAQLDKSGLPSDRFFAERPEGSVSTLKIQRTQQEDSAVYLCASSLQEYSNQPQHFGDGTRLSIL.

The V call is TRBV20-1, the J call TRBJ2-3; possibly TRBD2 for D (6 bases). Deletions cut 0 bases from V and 7 bases from J, with 17 bases between. Germline V CDR1 and CDR2: DFQATT, SNEGSKA (reference sequence). The CDR3 totals 15 residues. CDR3 in DNA: TGCAGTGCTAGAGATGTGGGGGGTCCGGGGAATACGCAGTATTTT. Translated, it gives CSARDVGGPGNTQYF.

This clonotype was detected ten times or more. The chain uses TRBV10-3 and TRBJ2-7, with 7 bases identical to TRBD1. Germline V CDR1 and CDR2: ENHRY, SYGVKD. CDR3 length equals 14 residues. V gave up 3 bases and J gave up 2 bases; unmatched junction bases: 4. The CDR3 reads CAISDKQGAYEQYF. DNA of the CDR3: TGTGCCATCAGTGATAAGCAGGGGGCCTACGAGCAGTACTTC.

This clonotype was counted between two and nine times. The rearrangement uses TRBV12-3 or TRBV12-4 and TRBJ1-2; tentatively, D is TRBD1 (6 bases). The V end lost 8 bases, the J end lost 6 bases, and 13 bases lay between the germline ends. This CDR3 spans 12 amino acids. The CDR3 nucleotides are TGTGCCAGCCGCATGCCAGGGGATGGCTACACCTTC. Its translation is CASRMPGDGYTF.

This clonotype was counted a few times. The V call is TRBV4-3, the J call TRBJ2-7; TRBD2 agrees at 12 bases. Germline CDR1 reads LGHNA; CDR2 reads YSLEER. The CDR3 is 17 residues long. V lost 0 bases, J lost 4 bases, and 7 bases stayed unmatched. The CDR3 is CASSQDLLAGGQYEQYF. The CDR3 nucleotides read TGCGCCAGCAGCCAAGATCTCCTAGCGGGGGGGCAATACGAGCAGTACTTC.

The genes are TRBV29-1 and TRBJ2-1; D perhaps matches TRBD1 (6 bases). This CDR3 spans 13 amino acids. Per the germline V gene, CDR1 is SQVTM and CDR2 is ANQGSEA. CDR3 bases: TGCAGTGCCGTCCTAGGGGGTGACAATGAGCAGTTCTTC. It translates to CSAVLGGDNEQFF.

This chain uses TRBV7-8 with TRBJ2-1; perhaps TRBD2 as D (6 bases). This CDR3 is built from 17 residues. Trimming shortened V by 3 bases and J by 3 bases, and 18 bases separated the two germline ends. Germline CDR1 and CDR2: SGHVS and FQNEAQ. CDR3 residues: CASSLGPRAGLYNEQFF. CDR3 nucleotides: TGTGCCAGCAGCTTGGGACCCAGGGCGGGGCTCTACAATGAGCAGTTCTTC.

This rearrangement joins TRBV29-1 to TRBJ2-1; D is unclear. Looked up from germline, CDR1 is SQVTM and CDR2 is ANQGSEA. This CDR3 is 13 amino acids long. V was clipped by 6 bases and J by 6 bases, with 15 bases between them. CDR3 in amino acids: CSVGRSFVNEQFF. In DNA, the CDR3 is TGCAGCGTGGGCAGGAGTTTTGTCAATGAGCAGTTCTTC.

This chain uses TRBV11-2 with TRBJ2-7; 7 nucleotides line up with TRBD1. The CDR3 loop spans 15 amino acids. Germline CDR1 and CDR2: SGHAT and FQNNGV. V lost 5 bases, J lost 1 base, and 8 bases stayed unmatched. CDR3: CASSTYRGPSYEQYF. CDR3 nucleotides: TGTGCCAGCAGCACCTACAGGGGACCGTCCTACGAGCAGTACTTC.

J is TRBJ2-1 and V is TRBV12-3 or TRBV12-4; 12 nucleotides match TRBD2. Trimming took 5 bases from V and 5 from J; bases not matched to a gene: 7. The CDR3 sequence is 16 residues long. This CDR3 reads CASSGLAGLWDNEQFF. For the CDR3, the DNA is TGTGCCAGCAGTGGACTAGCGGGGTTATGGGACAATGAGCAGTTCTTC.

This sequence joins TRBV20-1 and TRBJ1-5; D gene ambiguous. Between the trimmed V and J ends, which lost 3 bases and 7 bases, there was a span of 10 bases. The CDR3 loop spans 12 amino acids. The germline V gene encodes CDR1 DFQATT and CDR2 SNEGSKA (reference sequence). The CDR3 spells CSASVSPQPQHF. CDR3 nucleotide sequence: TGCAGTGCTAGCGTGTCCCCGCAGCCCCAGCATTTT.

The chain is built from TRBV4-1 and TRBJ1-2; D not certain. The CDR3 extends over 12 amino acids. V was clipped by 6 bases and J by 8 bases, with 13 bases between them. Germline V gives CDR1 MGHRA, CDR2 YSYEKL. CDR3 DNA: TGCGCCAGCAGTGGGGTGGGGTTAGGCTACACCTTC. Translating it yields CASSGVGLGYTF.

CDR3 loop: CASSQEGGGIYNEQFF. In DNA form, the CDR3 reads TGCGCCAGCAGCCAAGAAGGAGGGGGCATTTACAATGAGCAGTTCTTC. J is TRBJ2-1 and V is TRBV4-3; tentative D call: TRBD1 (7 bases). CDR1 and CDR2 from the germline V gene are LGHNA and YSLEER. V was shortened by 0 bases and J by 4 bases, with 13 bases between the two germline ends. CDR3 length: 16 amino acids.

CDR3 nucleotides: TGTGCCAGCAGCTTACCCCTCGAGGGGGGGACGTCCTATACCGGGGAGCTGTTTTTT. Translating gives CASSLPLEGGTSYTGELFF. The chain combines TRBV7-8 with TRBJ2-2; weak D call: TRBD2 (7 bases). This CDR3 region has 19 residues. Trimming pared 2 bases from V and 5 bases from J, leaving 24 bases between. Germline V CDR1 and CDR2: SGHVS, FQNEAQ. Drawing the rest from reference TRBV7-8 and TRBJ2-2, the complete variable domain is GAGVSQSPRYKVAKRGQDVALRCDPISGHVSLFWYQQALGQGPEFLTYFQNEAQLDKSGLPSDRFFAERPEGSVSTLKIQRTQQEDSAVYLCASSLPLEGGTSYTGELFFGEGSRLTVL.

This clonotype showed up just a few times. The chain couples TRBV7-9 to TRBJ2-7; D call uncertain. CDR1 is SEHNR and CDR2 is FQNEAQ in the germline V gene (reference sequence). This CDR3 comprises 13 residues. V gave up 3 bases and J gave up 3 bases, with 9 bases separating them. The CDR3 DNA sequence: TGTGCCAGCAGCTTGTCACAGAACTACGAGCAGTACTTC. This sequence encodes CASSLSQNYEQYF.

Only a few counts were recorded for this clonotype. CDR3 amino acids: CASSQVNTGELFF. Here the CDR3 DNA reads TGTGCCAGCAGCCAAGTTAACACCGGGGAGCTGTTTTTT. The chain is built from TRBV3-1 and TRBJ2-2; D not certain. This CDR3 comprises 13 residues. Germline V CDR1 and CDR2: LGHDT, YNNKEL (reference sequence). With 1 base removed from V and 2 bases from J, the gap between germline ends came to 2 bases.

V usage is TRBV14 and J usage is TRBJ2-7, with 7 bases lining up with TRBD1. Germline V gene lookup returns CDR1 SGHDN and CDR2 FVKESK. The V and J ends lost 1 base and 7 bases, in that order; junction bases with no gene match: 13. The CDR3 sequence is 16 residues long. CDR3 sequence (DNA): TGTGCCAGCAGCCAAGGAGGGGGCAAGTCCTACAATGAGCAGTACTTC. Translated: CASSQGGGKSYNEQYF.